This passage covers 25 T cell receptor beta chains from one sample sequenced in a study of CD8+ T cells in alopecia areata (dated by TCRdb to 2017 to 2018). The library relied on the immunoSEQ multiplex PCR assay. RNA was extracted from all samples and reverse transcribed into cDNA, which served as template for TCR sequencing. Imported from immuneACCESS, the table was reduced by TCRdb to in-frame sequences with V and J called. These copies leave out some clones; in studies compared against another copy, an unresolved V gene accounts for under half, and the cause of the remainder is not known. The sample table lists 150,000 to 200,000 clones, roughly 60% of them with a count of one. The top ten hold under 5.5% of the sample. The material sequenced was CD4+ T cells sorted from blood. The source is a human donor in good health.

The chain couples TRBV10-3 to TRBJ1-2, with D tentatively TRBD1 (5 bases). From germline, CDR1 is ENHRY and CDR2 SYGVKD. The CDR3 consists of 13 residues. The V gene lost 11 bases and the J gene lost 0 bases, with 13 bases spanning the gap. CDR3 bases: TGTGCCGCCGGGACGGCGGCTAACTATGGCTACACCTTC. Residues: CAAGTAANYGYTF.

The chain couples TRBV15 to TRBJ2-7; D tentatively fits TRBD1 or TRBD2 (5 bases each). The CDR3 runs to 12 residues. Germline V gene data show CDR1 as LNHNV and CDR2 as YYDKDF (reference sequence). V dropped 5 bases and J dropped 5 bases, with 10 bases sitting between them. The CDR3 DNA reads TGTGCCACCAGCGCTCGGGGCCACGAGCAGTACTTC. Translating gives CATSARGHEQYF.

The V call is TRBV7-2, the J call TRBJ2-4; 8 nucleotides align to TRBD1. Germline CDR1 SGHTA, CDR2 FQGNSA. With V trimmed by 5 bases and J by 7 bases, 10 bases remained unmatched. The length of the CDR3 is 15 residues. The chain's CDR3 is CASSLSRQGINIQYF. In DNA form, the CDR3 reads TGTGCCAGCAGCCTCTCAAGACAGGGGATTAACATTCAGTACTTC.

J is TRBJ2-5 and V is TRBV5-1, with D possibly TRBD2 on 5 matching bases. Germline CDR1 reads SGHRS; CDR2 reads YFSETQ. The CDR3 has 13 amino acids. V dropped 1 base and J dropped 4 bases, with 8 bases sitting between them. CDR3: CASSLRAGETQYF. The CDR3 region has the DNA TGCGCCAGCAGCTTGCGGGCGGGAGAGACCCAGTACTTC.

The V call is TRBV29-1, the J call TRBJ2-3; 13 bases fit TRBD2. The CDR3 contains 15 residues. Germline-derived CDR1 and CDR2 are SQVTM and ANQGSEA. V was pared by 7 bases and J by 6 bases, with 10 bases of the junction left unmatched. The CDR3 protein is CSDRTSGSSADTQYF. CDR3 in DNA: TGCAGCGATCGGACTAGCGGGAGTTCAGCGGATACGCAGTATTTT.

CDR3 sequence reads: CASPAGPSTDTQYF. The CDR3 coding sequence is TGTGCCAGCCCAGCGGGACCGAGCACAGATACGCAGTATTTT. The chain carries TRBV7-9 and TRBJ2-3, with 7 bases aligning to TRBD2. The CDR3 loop spans 14 amino acids. The V and J ends lost 8 bases and 0 bases, in that order; junction bases with no gene match: 5. Germline values: CDR1 SEHNR, CDR2 FQNEAQ (reference sequence).

In DNA form, the CDR3 reads TGTGCCTGGAGCACAGGGATGGGGGAGACCCAGTACTTC. Translated, it gives CAWSTGMGETQYF. The chain uses TRBV30 and TRBJ2-5, with D possibly being TRBD1 (6 bases). This CDR3 comprises 13 residues. Germline CDR1 and CDR2: GTSNPN and SVGIG (reference sequence). The germline V and J ends were trimmed by 3 bases and 5 bases, with 13 bases remaining between them. The full variable domain, with the rest looked up from reference TRBV30 and TRBJ2-5, is SQTIHQWPATLVQPVGSPLSLECTVEGTSNPNLYWYRQAAGRGLQLLFYSVGIGQISSEVPQNLSASRPQDRQFILSSKKLLLSDSGFYLCAWSTGMGETQYFGPGTRLLVL.

The rearrangement uses TRBV5-1 and TRBJ2-5; TRBD2 agrees at 7 bases. The CDR3 has 15 amino acids. Germline V CDR1 and CDR2: SGHRS, YFSETQ. Germline trimming cut 1 base from V and 10 bases from J; bases unmatched to any gene: 13. CDR3 residues: CASSLTSDVKVVQYF. For the CDR3, the DNA is TGCGCCAGCAGCTTGACTAGCGACGTTAAAGTGGTCCAGTACTTC. The full variable domain, completed using reference TRBV5-1 and TRBJ2-5, is KAGVTQTPRYLIKTRGQQVTLSCSPISGHRSVSWYQQTPGQGLQFLFEYFSETQRNKGNFPGRFSGRQFSNSRSEMNVSTLELGDSALYLCASSLTSDVKVVQYFGPGTRLLVL.

This clone appeared once. The rearrangement links TRBV27 to TRBJ2-6; D unresolved. V gave up 5 bases and J gave up 0 bases, with 8 bases separating them. Germline V gene sequence: CDR1 MNHEY, CDR2 SMNVEV (reference sequence). The CDR3 is 15 amino acids. The CDR3 DNA reads as TGTGCCAGCAGTCCCCGTCTCTCTGGGGCCAACGTCCTGACTTTC. It yields the protein CASSPRLSGANVLTF.

This clone was detected only once. The chain combines TRBV13 with TRBJ2-1; the match to TRBD1 covers 9 bases. Trimming removed 5 bases from V and 7 bases from J; junction bases left unmatched: 9. The CDR3 covers 15 residues. From germline, CDR1 is PRHDT and CDR2 FYEKMQ (reference sequence). The CDR3: CASSPGTGSLNEQFF. Here the CDR3 DNA reads TGTGCCAGCAGCCCAGGGACAGGGAGTCTGAATGAGCAGTTCTTC.

The rearrangement joins TRBV29-1 to TRBJ2-3, with 8 bases fitting TRBD1. V lost 5 bases, J lost 3 bases, and 10 bases stayed unmatched. Looked up from germline, CDR1 is SQVTM and CDR2 is ANQGSEA. The CDR3 consists of 15 residues. The CDR3 region has the DNA TGCAGCGTTATGGAGGGGACAGGAGGAACAGATACGCAGTATTTT. Translation gives CSVMEGTGGTDTQYF.

This clone was seen once. This chain uses TRBV28 with TRBJ2-1; 7 bases match TRBD2. The V gene end was trimmed by 9 bases and the J gene end by 8 bases; junction bases not matched to a gene: 10. The CDR3 totals 13 residues. Looked up from germline, CDR1 is MDHEN and CDR2 is SYDVKM. The CDR3 reads CASSRGRAYEQFF. As DNA, the CDR3 is TGTGCCAGTTCTCGCGGGAGAGCCTATGAGCAGTTCTTC.

The chain carries TRBV28 and TRBJ2-5, with D perhaps TRBD1 (5 bases). V lost 1 base to trimming and J lost 6 bases, with 9 bases between them. Looked up from germline, CDR1 is MDHEN and CDR2 is SYDVKM. The CDR3 consists of 13 residues. This CDR3 is CASSLSGLKTQYF. CDR3 sequence (DNA): TGTGCCAGCAGTTTATCAGGGTTGAAGACCCAGTACTTC.

The chain links TRBV29-1 to TRBJ2-1; 7 nucleotides align to TRBD2. Germline lookup yields CDR1 SQVTM and CDR2 ANQGSEA. The V gene end was trimmed by 8 bases and the J gene end by 8 bases; junction bases not matched to a gene: 6. This CDR3 has 11 residues. The CDR3 region has the DNA TGCAGCTCGCCCCGGGGGGATGAGCAGTTCTTC. Residues: CSSPRGDEQFF.

This clone was seen a handful of times. This sequence joins TRBV29-1 and TRBJ1-3, with D maybe TRBD1 (5 bases). Trimming pared 7 bases from V and 1 base from J, leaving 5 bases between. Germline CDR1 SQVTM, CDR2 ANQGSEA. The CDR3 totals 11 residues. CDR3 region: CSGTSGNTIYF. CDR3 DNA: TGCAGCGGGACATCTGGAAACACCATATATTTT.

The V gene is TRBV5-1, the J gene TRBJ2-3; TRBD2 agrees at 7 bases. Trimming at V came to 0 bases and at J to 4 bases, leaving 8 bases not matched to a gene. The CDR3 runs to 16 residues. The germline V gene has CDR1 SGHRS and CDR2 YFSETQ. CDR3 loop: CASSLDTGRRADTQYF. In nucleotides, the CDR3 is TGCGCCAGCAGCTTGGATACCGGGAGGAGGGCAGATACGCAGTATTTT. Using reference TRBV5-1 and TRBJ2-3 for the parts outside the CDR3, the full variable domain is KAGVTQTPRYLIKTRGQQVTLSCSPISGHRSVSWYQQTPGQGLQFLFEYFSETQRNKGNFPGRFSGRQFSNSRSEMNVSTLELGDSALYLCASSLDTGRRADTQYFGPGTRLTVL.

This clone was seen more than once but under ten times. The rearrangement links TRBV29-1 to TRBJ2-7, with a weak D call TRBD2 (5 bases). Trimming stripped 6 bases from V and 1 base from J, with 10 bases between. The CDR3 is 12 residues long. Germline CDR1 is SQVTM and CDR2 is ANQGSEA. CDR3 region: CSVELDSYEQYF. CDR3 DNA sequence: TGCAGCGTCGAACTAGATTCCTACGAGCAGTACTTC.

V gene TRBV29-1 combines with J gene TRBJ2-2, with D possibly matching TRBD1 (7 bases). CDR3 size: 16 residues. Looked up from germline, CDR1 is SQVTM and CDR2 is ANQGSEA. The germline V and J ends were trimmed by 6 bases and 5 bases, with 22 bases remaining between them. CDR3 nucleotides: TGCAGCGTCAGCAGGGGGTCCGGGACTTCAACCGGGGAGCTGTTTTTT. Protein sequence: CSVSRGSGTSTGELFF.

The chain recombines TRBV6-1 with TRBJ1-2; 7 nucleotides match TRBD1. J gave up 4 bases and V 4 bases, and 6 bases lay outside the gene matches. CDR3 length: 14 residues. Germline values: CDR1 MNHNS, CDR2 SASEGT. This chain's CDR3 is CASSVIQGSYGYTF. CDR3 nucleotides: TGTGCCAGCAGTGTAATACAGGGGAGCTATGGCTACACCTTC.

The chain has TRBV4-1 and TRBJ2-2; a possible D gene is TRBD1 (6 bases). CDR3 length equals 16 residues. The germline gives CDR1 MGHRA, CDR2 YSYEKL. V was pared by 4 bases and J by 4 bases, with 16 bases between. The CDR3 nucleotides read TGCGCCAGCAGCCGAACTTATGGGGGCCTCACCGGGGAGCTGTTTTTT. Protein: CASSRTYGGLTGELFF.

The chain employs TRBV5-1 and TRBJ2-1; possible D gene TRBD1, 6 bases. Trimming cost V 4 bases and J 8 bases, with 19 bases left between them. The CDR3 runs to 15 residues. Per the germline V gene, CDR1 is SGHRS and CDR2 is YFSETQ. The DNA for the CDR3 is TGCGCCAGCAGCCGGGTGGCCATTGGGGGCGATGAGCAGTTCTTC. Amino acids: CASSRVAIGGDEQFF.

The chain uses TRBV5-1 and TRBJ1-4, with TRBD1 identical over 7 bases. The CDR3 is 13 amino acids. The J segment lost 7 bases and the V segment lost 7 bases, leaving 7 bases of the junction unmatched. CDR1 and CDR2 from the germline V gene are SGHRS and YFSETQ. This CDR3 is CASRRDSTEKLFF. The CDR3, as DNA: TGCGCCAGCCGCCGGGACAGCACTGAAAAACTGTTTTTT.

This chain joins TRBV6-5 and TRBJ2-7, with 12 bases fitting TRBD2. The CDR3 spans 15 residues. V shed 6 bases and J 7 bases; nucleotides not matched to a gene: 10. Germline values: CDR1 MNHEY, CDR2 SVGAGI. The DNA of the CDR3 is TGTGCCAGCAGCCACGGACTAGCGGGACGGGGAGAGCAGTACTTC. Protein product: CASSHGLAGRGEQYF.

The V and J genes are TRBV23-1 and TRBJ1-5; TRBD1 might be the D (5 bases). TRBV23-1 is flagged as an ORF with uncertain function. V was cut by 4 bases and J by 11 bases, with 18 bases left in between. The length of the CDR3 is 14 residues. CDR3 region: CASSPGTGGLSQHF. As DNA, the CDR3 is TGCGCCAGCAGTCCTGGGACGGGGGGTCTGTCCCAGCATTTT.

This clone was detected a few times. The chain couples TRBV29-1 to TRBJ1-2, with D possibly being TRBD1 (5 bases). Germline V CDR1 and CDR2: SQVTM, ANQGSEA. Trimming pared 4 bases from V and 2 bases from J, leaving 11 bases between. CDR3 size: 13 residues. DNA of the CDR3: TGCAGCGTTGCGCTGAGGGGAAACTATGGCTACACCTTC. This translates into CSVALRGNYGYTF.